Shown below are 12 T cell receptor beta chains from a single sample sequenced in a study of molecular identifiers for immune sequencing clone quantification. TCRdb re-called the PCR reads through MiXCR, storing one row per CDR3 protein. Among 38,000 or so distinct CDR3 sequences, approximately 17% were seen once, and the ten largest hold roughly 7.3%. The sequenced sample was naive CD8+ T cells from blood, with Jurkat cell RNA spiked in. Subset meaning: FACS-sorted CD8+CD4-CCR7+CD45RA+ naive T cells. The receptor source for this set is a human donor in good health. Some libraries in this study had Jurkat cell RNA spiked in.

The chain carries TRBV11-2 and TRBJ2-1; no clear D gene. The germline V gene has CDR1 SGHAT and CDR2 FQNNGV. CDR3 length equals 17 residues. Trimming took 1 base from V and 0 from J, leaving 13 bases between them. The CDR3 loop is CASSLGFGGSSYNEQFF. The CDR3 coding sequence is TGTGCCAGCAGCTTAGGTTTCGGTGGAAGCTCCTACAATGAGCAGTTCTTC.

The chain recombines TRBV27 with TRBJ2-7; 12 positions match TRBD2. The CDR3 runs to 17 residues. The ends lost 5 bases at V and 6 bases at J; junction bases unmatched: 14. Germline CDR1 and CDR2: MNHEY and SMNVEV (reference sequence). This CDR3 is CASSLLPTSGRSGEQYF. CDR3 nucleotides: TGTGCCAGCAGTCTCCTTCCGACTAGCGGGAGATCGGGCGAGCAGTACTTC.

The chain links TRBV28 to TRBJ2-7; the D call may be TRBD1 or TRBD2 (5 bases each). Germline CDR1 reads MDHEN; CDR2 reads SYDVKM. Trimming took off 5 bases at V and 2 bases at J, with 10 bases between the two ends. The CDR3 runs 13 residues. CDR3 DNA sequence: TGTGCCAGCAGTGGGACCTCCCCCTACGAGCAGTACTTC. This codes for CASSGTSPYEQYF.

This clonotype was observed many times. This chain joins TRBV7-2 and TRBJ2-7; 10 bases are a match to TRBD1. With V trimmed by 7 bases and J by 2 bases, 5 bases remained unmatched. The germline V gene has CDR1 SGHTA and CDR2 FQGNSA. The CDR3 spans 14 residues. CDR3 residues: CASTWGTGAYEQYF. CDR3 DNA sequence: TGTGCCAGCACCTGGGGGACAGGGGCCTACGAGCAGTACTTC. Using reference TRBV7-2 and TRBJ2-7 for the parts outside the CDR3, the full variable domain is GAGVSQSPSNKVTEKGKDVELRCDPISGHTALYWYRQSLGQGLEFLIYFQGNSAPDKSGLPSDRFSAERTGGSVSTLTIQRTQQEDSAVYLCASTWGTGAYEQYFGPGTRLTVT.

The chain has TRBV3-1 and TRBJ2-2; D is perhaps TRBD1 or TRBD2 (5 bases each). Germline CDR1 and CDR2: LGHDT and YNNKEL (reference sequence). Trimming cost V 3 bases and J 6 bases, with 14 bases left between them. CDR3 size: 15 residues. Here the CDR3 reads CASSHILPGPGELFF. The CDR3 DNA reads as TGTGCCAGCAGCCATATACTACCGGGACCCGGGGAGCTGTTTTTT.

J is TRBJ2-7 and V is TRBV4-3; D could derive from TRBD1 or TRBD2 (5 bases each). CDR3 length equals 17 residues. Deletions cut 3 bases from V and 5 bases from J, with 23 bases between. In germline, CDR1 is LGHNA, CDR2 YSLEER. The CDR3 loop is CASSQGFGAGSRNEQYF. The CDR3 coding sequence is TGCGCCAGCAGCCAGGGCTTTGGGGCAGGGAGTAGGAACGAGCAGTACTTC.

This clonotype was recorded only once. Being one base from a much bigger clone, this may be a read error. The chain links TRBV7-7 to TRBJ2-1; a possible D gene is TRBD2 (6 bases). The CDR3 runs to 13 residues. The V gene's germline CDR1 is SSHAT and CDR2 FNYEAQ (reference sequence). Trimming took off 5 bases at V and 11 bases at J, with 16 bases between the two ends. The CDR3 loop is CASSPAGTAKQFF. The CDR3 DNA follows: TGTGCCAGCAGCCCAGCCGGGACTGCAAAGCAGTTCTTC.

The chain links TRBV3-1 to TRBJ2-2, with D tentatively TRBD1 (5 bases). There are 17 residues in the CDR3. The germline V gene encodes CDR1 LGHDT and CDR2 YNNKEL (reference sequence). Between the trimmed V and J ends, which lost 4 bases and 1 base, there was a span of 16 bases. For the CDR3, the DNA is TGTGCCAGCAGCCGGCCGACAGACACAAGGAACACCGGGGAGCTGTTTTTT. Protein: CASSRPTDTRNTGELFF.

This clonotype was seen many times. The chain uses TRBV4-2 and TRBJ2-3, with 10 bases lining up with TRBD2. This CDR3 has 18 residues. The V gene end was trimmed by 2 bases and the J gene end by 2 bases; junction bases not matched to a gene: 10. Germline values: CDR1 LGHNA, CDR2 YNFKEQ. In DNA, the CDR3 is TGTGCCAGCAGCCAAAGGAGTATAGCGGGAGGTTTCACAGATACGCAGTATTTT. It yields the protein CASSQRSIAGGFTDTQYF.

At least ten counts were recorded for this clonotype. This chain links TRBV7-9 with TRBJ1-6; 7 positions agree with TRBD1. This CDR3 contains 15 residues. Unmatched junction bases numbered 8, after V lost 5 bases and J lost 7 bases. Per the germline V gene, CDR1 is SEHNR and CDR2 is FQNEAQ (reference sequence). CDR3 region: CASSPPGTANSPLHF. CDR3 bases: TGTGCCAGCAGCCCCCCCGGGACAGCGAATTCACCCCTCCACTTT.

This clonotype was seen at least ten times. V and J are TRBV4-3 and TRBJ2-7; 16 nucleotides align to TRBD2. Per the germline V gene, CDR1 is LGHNA and CDR2 is YSLEER. V gave up 3 bases and J gave up 5 bases; unmatched junction bases: 7. CDR3 size: 17 residues. The CDR3, as DNA: TGCGCCAGCAGCCAGGCGGGGACTAGCGGGAGGGCCAACGAGCAGTACTTC. This translates into CASSQAGTSGRANEQYF.

In this sample, this clonotype turned up many times. The V call is TRBV28, the J call TRBJ2-7; D ambiguous. Germline loops: CDR1 MDHEN, CDR2 SYDVKM. The CDR3 runs 11 residues. V lost 4 bases and J 9 bases, leaving 10 bases between the germline ends. The CDR3 DNA reads as TGTGCCAGCAGTTGGGGTAGCTGGCAGTACTTC. Residues: CASSWGSWQYF.